The 3 T cell receptor beta chains reported below all come from one sample, sequenced in a study of siplizumab effects on memory and regulatory T cells. TCRdb keeps only in-frame clones here, not all; method: immunoSEQ multiplex PCR. The sample has 100,000 or so clones; roughly 92% are singletons. Source material: CD4+ T cells sorted from blood. The receptors were gathered from a human donor in good health.

This clone was observed once. CDR3 region: CASRPGTSGRNEQFF. DNA for the CDR3: TGTGCCAGCAGGCCCGGGACTAGCGGGAGGAATGAGCAGTTCTTC. The gene calls are TRBV6-5 and TRBJ2-1, with 15 bases lining up with TRBD2. After removal of 6 bases from V and 7 bases from J, the junction contained 4 bases not matched to a gene. CDR1 MNHEY and CDR2 SVGAGI come from the germline V gene. CDR3 length equals 15 residues.

The chain has TRBV19 and TRBJ2-7; weak D call: TRBD1 (6 bases). CDR1 and CDR2 from the germline V gene are LNHDA and SQIVND (reference sequence). The V end lost 3 bases, the J end lost 3 bases, and 15 bases lay between the germline ends. The CDR3 spans 15 residues. DNA of the CDR3: TGTGCCAGTAGTATCCCTTCAGGACAGAGCTACGAGCAGTACTTC. Amino acid sequence: CASSIPSGQSYEQYF. Using reference TRBV19 and TRBJ2-7 for the parts outside the CDR3, the full variable domain is DGGITQSPKYLFRKEGQNVTLSCEQNLNHDAMYWYRQDPGQGLRLIYYSQIVNDFQKGDIAEGYSVSREKKESFPLTVTSAQKNPTAFYLCASSIPSGQSYEQYFGPGTRLTVT.

The chain joins TRBV28 to TRBJ1-6, with D tentatively TRBD1 (5 bases). Looked up from germline, CDR1 is MDHEN and CDR2 is SYDVKM. Trimming took off 6 bases at V and 13 bases at J, with 22 bases between the two ends. This CDR3 has 15 residues. CDR3 region: CASRSGGGEIHPLHF. For the CDR3, the DNA is TGTGCCAGCAGGTCCGGTGGGGGAGAAATTCACCCCCTCCACTTT.